This T cell receptor beta chain stems from a study of blood T cell repertoires in COVID-19. Study overall: Whether acute or convalescent, the COVID-19 samples came from the United States, Italy and Spain. The analysed material was cDNA or gDNA that came from T cells, B-cell-depleted T cells, or PBMCs.

Patients of the Seattle cohort, enrolled during active infection, were followed longitudinally. The CDR3 has 13 amino acids. V was clipped by 6 bases and J by 10 bases, with 15 bases between them. CDR1 is MDHEN and CDR2 is SYDVKM in the germline V gene. Source study methods: Reference gene primer amplification gave nucleated cell count estimates. The table came from immunoSEQ multiplex PCR; TCRdb's copy has only in-frame clones and leaves some out. The DNA gave D and trimming, while V, J and clone size come from that table. The data hold 200,000 to 300,000 clones, with around 88% observed a single time.

The sequenced sample consisted of peripheral blood. The origin of this receptor is a woman aged 30 to 39 with COVID-19, enrolled during active disease. The chain uses TRBV28 and TRBJ1-4, with D tentatively TRBD1 (6 bases). The CDR3 nucleotides are TGTGCCAGCAGACCCCACAGGGAAGGAAAACTGTTTTTT. Residues: CASRPHREGKLFF.